Below, one TCR beta chain is given with its context. The data stem from a study of memory CD4+ T cells and cytomegalovirus serostatus. The protocol was immunoSEQ multiplex PCR, while the TCRdb copy is restricted to in-frame clones and leaves out a portion. The sample records 45,000 to 65,000 clones, about three quarters being singletons. Deletions cut 4 bases from V and 7 bases from J, with 15 bases between. Per germline, CDR1 SGDLS and CDR2 YYNGEE. The CDR3 has 15 residues. Single viable CD3+CD4+CD8-CD45RO+ cells were sorted as the memory CD4+ T cells. This rearrangement joins TRBV9 to TRBJ1-6, with D uncertain. The receptor was isolated from an adult in good health and CMV-seropositive. Source material: memory CD4+ T cells from blood. CDR3 sequence reads: CASSSVGKGNSPLHF. Written as DNA, the CDR3 is TGTGCCAGCAGCAGCGTAGGGAAGGGAAATTCACCCCTCCACTTT.